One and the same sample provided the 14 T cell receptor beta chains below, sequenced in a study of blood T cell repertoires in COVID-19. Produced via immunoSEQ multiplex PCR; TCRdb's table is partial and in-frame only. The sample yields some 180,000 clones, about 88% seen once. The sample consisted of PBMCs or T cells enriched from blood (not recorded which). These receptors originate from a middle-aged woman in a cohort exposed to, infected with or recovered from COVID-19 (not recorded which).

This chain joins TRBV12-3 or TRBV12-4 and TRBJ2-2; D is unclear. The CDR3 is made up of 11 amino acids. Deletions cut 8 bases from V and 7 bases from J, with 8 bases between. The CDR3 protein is CASSFYGELFF. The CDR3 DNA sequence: TGTGCCAGCTCCTTCTACGGGGAGCTGTTTTTT.

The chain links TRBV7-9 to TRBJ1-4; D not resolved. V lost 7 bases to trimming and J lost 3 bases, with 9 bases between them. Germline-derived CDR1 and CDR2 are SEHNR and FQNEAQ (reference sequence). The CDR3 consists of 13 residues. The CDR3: CASMGSPNEKLFF. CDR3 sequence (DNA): TGTGCCAGCATGGGCTCGCCTAATGAAAAACTGTTTTTT.

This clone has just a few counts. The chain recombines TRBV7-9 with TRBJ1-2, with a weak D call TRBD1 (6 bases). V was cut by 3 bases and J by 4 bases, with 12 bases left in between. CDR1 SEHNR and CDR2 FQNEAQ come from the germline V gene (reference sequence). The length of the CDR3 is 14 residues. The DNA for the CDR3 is TGTGCCAGCAGCTTTCGCCAGGGGAGCTATGGCTACACCTTC. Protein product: CASSFRQGSYGYTF. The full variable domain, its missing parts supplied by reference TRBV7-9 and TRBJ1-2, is DTGVSQNPRHKITKRGQNVTFRCDPISEHNRLYWYRQTLGQGPEFLTYFQNEAQLEKSRLLSDRFSAERPKGSFSTLEIQRTEQGDSAMYLCASSFRQGSYGYTFGSGTRLTVV.

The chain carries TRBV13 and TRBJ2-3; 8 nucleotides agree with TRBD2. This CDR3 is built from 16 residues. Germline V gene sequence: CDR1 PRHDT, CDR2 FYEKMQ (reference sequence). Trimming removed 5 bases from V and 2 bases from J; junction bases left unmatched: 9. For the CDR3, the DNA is TGTGCCAGCAGCGCAGGAAGCGGGGGCCTCACAGATACGCAGTATTTT. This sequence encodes CASSAGSGGLTDTQYF.

As DNA, the CDR3 is TGTGCCAGCAGCGACAATCCCAGGGTAGGGGAAAACATTCAGTACTTC. Amino acids: CASSDNPRVGENIQYF. This chain connects TRBV9 to TRBJ2-4; TRBD1 is a possible D gene (5 bases). Trimming removed 3 bases from V and 5 bases from J, with 18 bases in between. Per germline, CDR1 SGDLS and CDR2 YYNGEE. This CDR3 region has 16 residues.

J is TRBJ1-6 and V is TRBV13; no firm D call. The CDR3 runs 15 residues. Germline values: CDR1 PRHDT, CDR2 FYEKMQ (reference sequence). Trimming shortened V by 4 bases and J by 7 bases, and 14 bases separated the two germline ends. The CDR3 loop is CASSSKIRVNSPLHF. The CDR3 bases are TGTGCCAGCAGCTCCAAGATCCGGGTAAATTCACCCCTCCACTTT.

The CDR3 nucleotides are TGCGCCAGCAGTGTTAGCAATGAGCAGTTCTTC. This encodes CASSVSNEQFF. The chain couples TRBV10-1 to TRBJ2-1; D remains ambiguous. Germline CDR1 is WNHNN and CDR2 is SYGVQD (reference sequence). With 4 bases removed from V and 6 bases from J, the gap between germline ends came to 4 bases. The CDR3 has 11 residues.

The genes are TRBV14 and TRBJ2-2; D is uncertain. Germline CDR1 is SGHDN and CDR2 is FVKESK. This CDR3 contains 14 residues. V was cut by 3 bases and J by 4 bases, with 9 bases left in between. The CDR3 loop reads CASSQLITTGELFF. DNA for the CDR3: TGTGCCAGCAGCCAGCTAATAACCACCGGGGAGCTGTTTTTT.

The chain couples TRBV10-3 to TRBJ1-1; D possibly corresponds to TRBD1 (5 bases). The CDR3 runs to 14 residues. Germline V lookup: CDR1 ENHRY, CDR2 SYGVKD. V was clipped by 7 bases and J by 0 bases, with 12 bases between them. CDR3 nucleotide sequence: TGTGCCATCACCAGGGAGGGAATGAACACTGAAGCTTTCTTT. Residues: CAITREGMNTEAFF.

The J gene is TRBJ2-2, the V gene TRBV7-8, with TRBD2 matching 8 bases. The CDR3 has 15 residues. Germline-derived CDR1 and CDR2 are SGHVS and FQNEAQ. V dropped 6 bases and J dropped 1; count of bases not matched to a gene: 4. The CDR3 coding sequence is TGTGCCAGCAGGGGCGGGGGGATGAACACCGGGGAGCTGTTTTTT. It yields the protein CASRGGGMNTGELFF.

Here the CDR3 DNA reads TGTGCCAGCAGCTTCACAGGGGGGAGCACTGAAGCTTTCTTT. This translates into CASSFTGGSTEAFF. The V call is TRBV13, the J call TRBJ1-1, with 8 bases lining up with TRBD1. Germline loops: CDR1 PRHDT, CDR2 FYEKMQ (reference sequence). Losses at the gene ends were 3 bases for V and 4 bases for J; bases not matched to a gene: 4. CDR3 size: 14 residues.

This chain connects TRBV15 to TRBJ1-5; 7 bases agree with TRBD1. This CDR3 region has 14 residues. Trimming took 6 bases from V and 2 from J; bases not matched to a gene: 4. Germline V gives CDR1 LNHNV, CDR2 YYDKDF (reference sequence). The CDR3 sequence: CATSQGQGNQPQHF. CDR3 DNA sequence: TGTGCCACCAGTCAAGGACAGGGCAATCAGCCCCAGCATTTT.

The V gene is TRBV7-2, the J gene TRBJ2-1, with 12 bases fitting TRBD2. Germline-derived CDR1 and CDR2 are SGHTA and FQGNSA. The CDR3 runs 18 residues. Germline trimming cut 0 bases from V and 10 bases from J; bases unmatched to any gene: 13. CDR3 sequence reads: CASSLADLRLAGAREQFF. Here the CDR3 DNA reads TGTGCCAGCAGCTTAGCGGACCTACGACTAGCGGGAGCACGGGAGCAGTTCTTC.

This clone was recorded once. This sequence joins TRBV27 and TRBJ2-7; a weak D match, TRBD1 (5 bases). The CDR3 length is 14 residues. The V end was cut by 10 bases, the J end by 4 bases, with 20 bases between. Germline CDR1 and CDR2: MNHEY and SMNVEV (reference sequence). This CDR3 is CATHRGTGNYEQYF. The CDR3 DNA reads TGTGCCACCCACCGTGGTACAGGCAATTACGAGCAGTACTTC.